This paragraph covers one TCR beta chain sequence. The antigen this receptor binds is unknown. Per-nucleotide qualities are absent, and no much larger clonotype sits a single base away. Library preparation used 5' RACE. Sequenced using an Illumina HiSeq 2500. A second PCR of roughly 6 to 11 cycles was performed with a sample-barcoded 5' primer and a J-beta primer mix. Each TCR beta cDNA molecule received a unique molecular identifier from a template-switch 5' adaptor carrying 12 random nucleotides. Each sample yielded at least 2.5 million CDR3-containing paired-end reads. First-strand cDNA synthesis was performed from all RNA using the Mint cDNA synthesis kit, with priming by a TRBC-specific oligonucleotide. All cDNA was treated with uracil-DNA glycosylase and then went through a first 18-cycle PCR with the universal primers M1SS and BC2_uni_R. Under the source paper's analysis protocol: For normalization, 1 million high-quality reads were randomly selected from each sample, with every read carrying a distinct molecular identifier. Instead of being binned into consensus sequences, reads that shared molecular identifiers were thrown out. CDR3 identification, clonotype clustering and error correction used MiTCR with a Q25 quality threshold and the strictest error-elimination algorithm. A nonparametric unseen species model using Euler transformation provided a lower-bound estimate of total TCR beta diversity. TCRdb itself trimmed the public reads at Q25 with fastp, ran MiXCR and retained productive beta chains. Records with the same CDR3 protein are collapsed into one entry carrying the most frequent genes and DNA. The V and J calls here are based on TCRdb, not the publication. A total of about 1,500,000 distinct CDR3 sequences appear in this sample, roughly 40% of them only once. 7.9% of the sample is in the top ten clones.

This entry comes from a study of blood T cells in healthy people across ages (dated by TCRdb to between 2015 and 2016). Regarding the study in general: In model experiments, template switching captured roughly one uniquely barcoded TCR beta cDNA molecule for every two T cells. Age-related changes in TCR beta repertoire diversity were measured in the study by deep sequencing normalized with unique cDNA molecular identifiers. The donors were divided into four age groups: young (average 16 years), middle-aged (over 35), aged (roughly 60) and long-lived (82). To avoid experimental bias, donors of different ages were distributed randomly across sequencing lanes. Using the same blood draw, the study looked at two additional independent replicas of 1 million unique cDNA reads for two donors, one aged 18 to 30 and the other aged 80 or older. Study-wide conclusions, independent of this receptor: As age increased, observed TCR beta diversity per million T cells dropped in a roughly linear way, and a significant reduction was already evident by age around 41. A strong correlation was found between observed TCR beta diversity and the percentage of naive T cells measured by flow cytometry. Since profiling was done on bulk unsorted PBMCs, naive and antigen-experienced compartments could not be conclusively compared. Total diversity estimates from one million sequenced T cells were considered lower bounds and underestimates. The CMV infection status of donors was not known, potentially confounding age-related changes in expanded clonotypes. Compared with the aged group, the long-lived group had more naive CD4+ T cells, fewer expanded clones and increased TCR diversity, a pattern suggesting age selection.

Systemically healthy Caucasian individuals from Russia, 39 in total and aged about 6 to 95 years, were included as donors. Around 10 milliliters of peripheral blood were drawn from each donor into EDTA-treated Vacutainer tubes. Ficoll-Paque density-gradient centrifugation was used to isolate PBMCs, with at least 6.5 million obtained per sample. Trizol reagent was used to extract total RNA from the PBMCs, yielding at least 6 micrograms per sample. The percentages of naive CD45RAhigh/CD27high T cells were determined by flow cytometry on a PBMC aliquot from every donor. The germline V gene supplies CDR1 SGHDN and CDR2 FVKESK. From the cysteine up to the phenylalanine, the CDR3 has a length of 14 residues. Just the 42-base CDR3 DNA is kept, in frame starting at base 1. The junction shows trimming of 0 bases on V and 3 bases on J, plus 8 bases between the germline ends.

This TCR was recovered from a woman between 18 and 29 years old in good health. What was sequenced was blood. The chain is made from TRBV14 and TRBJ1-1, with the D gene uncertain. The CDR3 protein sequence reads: CASSQDGWDTEAFF. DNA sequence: TGTGCCAGCAGCCAAGATGGGTGGGACACTGAAGCTTTCTTT. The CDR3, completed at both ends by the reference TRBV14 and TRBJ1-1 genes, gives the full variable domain EAGVTQFPSHSVIEKGQTVTLRCDPISGHDNLYWYRRVMGKEIKFLLHFVKESKQDESGMPNNRFLAERTGGTYSTLKVQPAELEDSGVYFCASSQDGWDTEAFFGQGTRLTVV.